These T cell receptor beta chains were read from a single sample in a study of cytomegalovirus exposure and HLA in healthy donors. Measured with immunoSEQ multiplex PCR; TCRdb has only the in-frame clones, and not every one. The data contain roughly 130,000 clones, 75% to 85% of them seen just once; the ten biggest clones take up more than 3%. The sequencing sample was made of PBMCs. These receptors came from a male donor in good health and CMV-seronegative. Both conserved end residues are part of each CDR3. A D gene is named only where the DNA matches it firmly. The size of a clone is reported for some rows only, either as once, few or many, or as a class for expanded clones.

CDR3aa,CDR3nt,j_gene,d_gene,abundance,v_gene,len
CASSYSGAGQPQHF,TGTGCCAGCAGTTACTCTGGGGCAGGACAGCCCCAGCATTTT,TRBJ1-5,.,.,TRBV6-5,14
CASSLLSVNYEQFF,TGTGCCAGCAGCTTACTTTCCGTAAACTATGAGCAGTTCTTC,TRBJ2-1,.,.,TRBV7-9,14
CASSRRGRGTEAFF,TGTGCCAGTAGTAGGAGGGGACGGGGCACTGAAGCTTTCTTT,TRBJ1-1,.,.,TRBV19,14
CASSATGNTGELFF,TGTGCCAGCAGCGCCACGGGGAACACCGGGGAGCTGTTTTTT,TRBJ2-2,.,.,TRBV9,14
CASSLWVGQGGNQPQHF,TGTGCCAGCAGTTTATGGGTGGGACAGGGCGGCAATCAGCCCCAGCATTTT,TRBJ1-5,TRBD1,.,TRBV28,17
CAWSSGLAGGLNEQFF,TGTGCCTGGAGTTCGGGACTAGCGGGAGGATTGAATGAGCAGTTCTTC,TRBJ2-1,TRBD2,.,TRBV30,16
CASSQTTGYGYTF,TGCGCCAGCAGCCAAACGACAGGTTATGGCTACACCTTC,TRBJ1-2,.,.,TRBV4-1,13
CASRIRAYEQYF,TGTGCCAGCAGGATCAGGGCTTACGAGCAGTACTTC,TRBJ2-7,.,.,TRBV6-1,12
CASSLELGPRSYNEQFF,TGTGCCAGCAGCTTAGAGTTGGGGCCACGGTCCTACAATGAGCAGTTCTTC,TRBJ2-1,.,.,TRBV7-9,17
CASSVAGGIRKETQYF,TGTGCCAGCAGCGTAGCGGGAGGGATAAGAAAAGAGACCCAGTACTTC,TRBJ2-5,TRBD2,few,TRBV5-6,16
CASSPIAGFEAFF,TGTGCCAGCAGTCCCATTGCGGGGTTTGAAGCTTTCTTT,TRBJ1-1,.,.,TRBV25-1,13
CASSSTRDSIYEQYF,TGTGCCAGCAGCTCCACTCGGGACAGTATCTACGAGCAGTACTTC,TRBJ2-7,TRBD1,.,TRBV11-3,15
CASAGRLNQPQHF,TGTGCCAGCGCGGGCAGACTTAATCAGCCCCAGCATTTT,TRBJ1-5,.,few,TRBV28,13
CASSYTGQGDNEQFF,TGTGCCAGCAGCTACACGGGACAGGGCGACAATGAGCAGTTCTTC,TRBJ2-1,TRBD1,.,TRBV5-6,15
CASSFYSEGGYTF,TGTGCCAGCAGCTTCTACAGTGAAGGTGGCTACACCTTC,TRBJ1-2,.,.,TRBV5-6,13
CASSTRDYGYTF,TGTGCCAGCAGTACCAGGGACTATGGCTACACCTTC,TRBJ1-2,.,.,TRBV28,12
CASSLGAGTEAFF,TGTGCCAGCAGCTTAGGGGCAGGGACTGAAGCTTTCTTT,TRBJ1-1,.,few,TRBV11-2,13
CASSQAQGVYYGYTF,TGCGCCAGCAGCCAAGCACAAGGGGTATACTATGGCTACACCTTC,TRBJ1-2,.,.,TRBV4-1,15
CASSQGDRDSYEQYF,TGTGCCAGCAGCCAAGGGGACAGGGACTCCTACGAGCAGTACTTC,TRBJ2-7,TRBD1,.,TRBV4-2,15
CASSVGTSGRVSYEQYF,TGTGCCAGCAGCGTAGGCACTAGCGGGAGAGTATCCTACGAGCAGTACTTC,TRBJ2-7,TRBD2,.,TRBV9,17
CASTSGRAGEQYF,TGTGCCAGTACTAGCGGGAGGGCGGGCGAGCAGTACTTC,TRBJ2-7,TRBD2,few,TRBV11-2,13
CASSLDYRAYEQFF,TGCGCCAGCAGCTTGGATTACAGGGCTTATGAGCAGTTCTTC,TRBJ2-1,.,.,TRBV5-1,14